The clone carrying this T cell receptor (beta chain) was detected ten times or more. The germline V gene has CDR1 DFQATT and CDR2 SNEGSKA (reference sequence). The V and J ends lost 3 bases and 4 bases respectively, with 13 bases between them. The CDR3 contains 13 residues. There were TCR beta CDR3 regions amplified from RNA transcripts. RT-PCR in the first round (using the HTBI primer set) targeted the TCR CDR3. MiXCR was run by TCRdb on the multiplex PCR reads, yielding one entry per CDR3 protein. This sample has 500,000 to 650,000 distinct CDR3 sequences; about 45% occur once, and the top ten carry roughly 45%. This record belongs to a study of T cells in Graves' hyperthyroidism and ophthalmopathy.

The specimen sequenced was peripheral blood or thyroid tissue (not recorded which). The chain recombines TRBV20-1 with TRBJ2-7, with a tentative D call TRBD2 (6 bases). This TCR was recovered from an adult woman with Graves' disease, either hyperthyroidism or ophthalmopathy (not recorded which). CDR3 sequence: CSARLAAGYEQYF. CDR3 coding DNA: TGCAGTGCTAGGTTAGCGGCGGGGTACGAGCAGTACTTC.